The 27 T cell receptor beta chains reported below all come from one sample, sequenced in a study of human T cells and chemical hapten exposure. In TCRdb, the RACE reads were re-called with MiXCR into one record per CDR3 protein. The table records some 200,000 distinct CDR3 sequences, around 24% of them present only once. Stated time point: patch test 1, 2 weeks after DPC sensitization. Treatment meaning: therapeutic diphenylcyclopropenone sensitization with weekly scalp DPC. The sequencing here drew on whole blood, taken in connection with sensitization to the hapten diphenylcyclopropenone (DPC). The receptors stem from a woman aged 50 to 60 with alopecia areata. Some clones in this sample may be carry-over from other donors' samples.

This clonotype has at least ten counts. The chain links TRBV7-8 to TRBJ2-7; 7 bases line up with TRBD1. This CDR3 has 14 amino acids. Trimming removed 5 bases from V and 7 bases from J; junction bases left unmatched: 11. Germline CDR1 SGHVS, CDR2 FQNEAQ. CDR3 in amino acids: CASSPGQARREQYF. CDR3 nucleotide sequence: TGTGCCAGCAGCCCAGGACAGGCGAGGAGAGAGCAGTACTTC.

This clonotype showed up just a few times. The gene calls are TRBV6-5 and TRBJ2-7; D call uncertain. Trimming left V 8 bases short and J 1 base short, with 12 bases between. The V gene's germline CDR1 is MNHEY and CDR2 SVGAGI. The CDR3 is made up of 13 amino acids. CDR3 bases: TGTGCCAGCCAGAGGTATCAATCCTACGAGCAGTACTTC. Protein product: CASQRYQSYEQYF.

The chain uses TRBV13 and TRBJ1-5; TRBD1 might be the D (5 bases). The germline V gene encodes CDR1 PRHDT and CDR2 FYEKMQ (reference sequence). V shed 3 bases and J shed 9 bases, with 12 bases lying between them. The CDR3 loop spans 13 amino acids. CDR3 in amino acids: CASSLGPRMPQHF. DNA of the CDR3: TGTGCCAGCAGCTTGGGACCGCGAATGCCCCAGCATTTT.

This clonotype occurred a few times. The genes are TRBV20-1 and TRBJ2-6; the match to TRBD1 covers 7 bases. Germline-derived CDR1 and CDR2 are DFQATT and SNEGSKA (reference sequence). The CDR3 loop spans 16 amino acids. The junction had 7 bases not matched to a gene; V was cut back by 5 bases and J by 0 bases. The CDR3 DNA reads as TGCAGTGCTCCGACAGGGAGCCACTCTGGGGCCAACGTCCTGACTTTC. Translating gives CSAPTGSHSGANVLTF.

The CDR3 spells CASRRQQETQYF. CDR3 sequence (DNA): TGTGCCAGCAGGAGACAGCAAGAGACCCAGTACTTC. The genes are TRBV3-1 and TRBJ2-5, with a possible D match to TRBD1 (5 bases). V was shortened by 6 bases and J by 2 bases, with 7 bases between the two germline ends. From germline, CDR1 is LGHDT and CDR2 YNNKEL (reference sequence). The CDR3 spans 12 residues.

This chain connects TRBV19 to TRBJ2-3; TRBD2 matches at 10 bases. V gave up 5 bases and J gave up 6 bases; unmatched junction bases: 8. CDR3 length equals 15 residues. CDR1 and CDR2 (germline): LNHDA, SQIVND (reference sequence). CDR3 coding DNA: TGTGCCAGTAGTCGTCCTAGCGGGAGTCTTGATACGCAGTATTTT. Translating it yields CASSRPSGSLDTQYF.

The V and J genes are TRBV10-3 and TRBJ1-1, with D uncertain. Germline CDR1 and CDR2: ENHRY and SYGVKD. The CDR3 sequence is 18 residues long. Between the trimmed V and J ends, which lost 1 base and 0 bases, there was a span of 18 bases. The CDR3 nucleotides are TGTGCCATCAGTGAGTTTGGGCCAAGGTCTCTCATGAACACTGAAGCTTTCTTT. It codes for CAISEFGPRSLMNTEAFF.

This clonotype came up a few times. The chain links TRBV6-5 to TRBJ1-2, with D possibly matching TRBD1 (5 bases). Trimming removed 0 bases from V and 10 bases from J, with 12 bases in between. CDR3 length: 13 amino acids. Germline assignment: CDR1 MNHEY and CDR2 SVGAGI. This CDR3 reads CASSYSTRASYTF. CDR3 sequence (DNA): TGTGCCAGCAGTTACTCGACCAGGGCGTCCTACACCTTC.

This clonotype showed up just a few times. The rearrangement uses TRBV6-6 and TRBJ2-7; 10 nucleotides match TRBD2. This CDR3 spans 15 amino acids. Germline lookup yields CDR1 MNHNY and CDR2 SVGAGI (reference sequence). Trimming removed 6 bases from V and 4 bases from J; junction bases left unmatched: 9. The CDR3 protein is CASRLAGGRGYEQYF. CDR3 in DNA: TGTGCCAGCAGATTAGCGGGAGGACGGGGGTACGAGCAGTACTTC.

This clonotype was detected a few times. The rearrangement links TRBV5-6 to TRBJ1-1; D is unclear. Trimming left V 2 bases short and J 1 base short, with 9 bases between. In germline, CDR1 is SGHDT, CDR2 YYEEEE. The CDR3 spans 14 residues. The CDR3 sequence: CASSLRLGNTEAFF. Written as DNA, the CDR3 is TGTGCCAGCAGCTTACGGCTCGGGAACACTGAAGCTTTCTTT.

V gene TRBV28 combines with J gene TRBJ2-3; possible D gene TRBD2, 6 bases. V gave up 3 bases and J gave up 0 bases, with 13 bases separating them. Germline V CDR1 and CDR2: MDHEN, SYDVKM. This CDR3 comprises 16 residues. The CDR3 loop reads CASSFVGGRSTDTQYF. CDR3 bases: TGTGCCAGCAGTTTTGTGGGAGGTCGCAGCACAGATACGCAGTATTTT. The full variable domain, rest sourced from reference TRBV28 and TRBJ2-3, is DVKVTQSSRYLVKRTGEKVFLECVQDMDHENMFWYRQDPGLGLRLIYFSYDVKMKEKGDIPEGYSVSREKKERFSLILESASTNQTSMYLCASSFVGGRSTDTQYFGPGTRLTVL.

This clonotype was detected a few times. The gene calls are TRBV10-2 and TRBJ1-5; D ambiguous. This CDR3 has 13 residues. Germline CDR1 is WSHSY and CDR2 is SAAADI. Trimming took 3 bases from V and 4 from J, leaving 7 bases between them. The CDR3 here is CASSDGVNQPQHF. CDR3 in DNA: TGCGCCAGCAGTGACGGGGTGAATCAGCCCCAGCATTTT.

In this sample, this clonotype turned up many times. The rearrangement joins TRBV5-1 to TRBJ1-1; D not certain. The germline V gene encodes CDR1 SGHRS and CDR2 YFSETQ. Trimming pared 0 bases from V and 5 bases from J, leaving 11 bases between. There are 14 residues in the CDR3. CDR3 residues: CASSLEEWWTEAFF. CDR3 DNA: TGCGCCAGCAGCTTGGAGGAGTGGTGGACTGAAGCTTTCTTT.

The chain's CDR3 is CASTPEILSSGNTIYF. In nucleotides, the CDR3 is TGTGCCAGCACCCCAGAGATCCTTTCCTCTGGAAACACCATATATTTT. The rearrangement uses TRBV6-4 and TRBJ1-3, with unresolved D. Per the germline V gene, CDR1 is MRHNA and CDR2 is SNTAGT. The V and J ends lost 7 bases and 0 bases respectively, with 16 bases between them. This CDR3 has 16 residues.

V is TRBV5-4 and J is TRBJ1-2; D might be TRBD1 (6 bases). The germline V and J ends were trimmed by 0 bases and 8 bases, with 20 bases remaining between them. CDR1 and CDR2 (germline): SGHNT, YYREEE (reference sequence). CDR3 length: 16 amino acids. CDR3 residues: CASSLVFGGPAAGYTF. Written as DNA, the CDR3 is TGTGCCAGCAGCTTGGTTTTCGGGGGGCCGGCTGCCGGCTACACCTTC.

This clonotype was observed a handful of times. This CDR3 is CASSLGNTIYF. The CDR3 DNA follows: TGTGCCAGCAGCTTAGGAAACACCATATATTTT. The chain is built from TRBV7-8 and TRBJ1-3; no definite D call. V was shortened by 1 base and J by 5 bases, with 0 bases between the two germline ends. The CDR3 consists of 11 residues. Germline V gene data show CDR1 as SGHVS and CDR2 as FQNEAQ. Full variable domain (rest looked up from reference TRBV7-8 and TRBJ1-3): GAGVSQSPRYKVAKRGQDVALRCDPISGHVSLFWYQQALGQGPEFLTYFQNEAQLDKSGLPSDRFFAERPEGSVSTLKIQRTQQEDSAVYLCASSLGNTIYFGEGSWLTVV.

Only a few counts were recorded for this clonotype. Its ends do not fully match the called genes, so a read error is possible. V and J are TRBV12-3 or TRBV12-4 and TRBJ2-1; D may be TRBD2 (6 bases). CDR3 length: 14 residues. CDR3 region: CASRLGGSKDEQFF. In DNA form, the CDR3 reads TGTGCCAGCAGATTAGGAGGGAGTAAGGATGAGCAGTTCTTC.

The gene calls are TRBV11-2 and TRBJ2-2; D might be TRBD2 (6 bases). The CDR3 consists of 12 residues. V was pared by 6 bases and J by 8 bases, with 10 bases between. In germline, CDR1 is SGHAT, CDR2 FQNNGV. In DNA form, the CDR3 reads TGTGCCAGCAGGCTGACTAGAGGGGAGCTGTTTTTT. This sequence encodes CASRLTRGELFF.

This clonotype was seen only a few times. The chain combines TRBV3-1 with TRBJ1-5, with D uncertain. Looked up from germline, CDR1 is LGHDT and CDR2 is YNNKEL (reference sequence). V was cut by 0 bases and J by 6 bases, with 6 bases left in between. CDR3 size: 13 residues. The CDR3 DNA reads TGTGCCAGCAGCCAAGATCTCCTTCAGCCCCAGCATTTT. It yields the protein CASSQDLLQPQHF.

This chain connects TRBV18 to TRBJ2-5, with D hard to call. Between the trimmed V and J ends, which lost 2 bases and 1 base, there was a span of 5 bases. Germline V gene sequence: CDR1 KGHSH, CDR2 LQKENI. This CDR3 contains 13 residues. DNA of the CDR3: TGTGCCAGCTCACCAAAGATCCAAGAGACCCAGTACTTC. This translates into CASSPKIQETQYF.

The CDR3 coding sequence is TGCGCCAGCAGTGAGTCGTTGTATAGCAATCAGCCCCAGCATTTT. It translates to CASSESLYSNQPQHF. V usage is TRBV10-2 and J usage is TRBJ1-5; D is unresolved. V was clipped by 0 bases and J by 0 bases, with 6 bases between them. The CDR3 covers 15 residues. CDR1 is WSHSY and CDR2 is SAAADI in the germline V gene.

This clonotype has a count of ten or more. This chain uses TRBV2 with TRBJ1-3, with D uncertain. The CDR3 contains 15 residues. V shed 3 bases and J shed 4 bases, with 13 bases lying between them. The germline V gene has CDR1 SNHLY and CDR2 FYNNEI. The CDR3 bases are TGTGCCAGCAGTGAGGAAATTGGGGTCGGAAACACCATATATTTT. The encoded protein is CASSEEIGVGNTIYF.

This clonotype was counted ten times or more. The chain employs TRBV5-1 and TRBJ2-3; perhaps TRBD1 as D (5 bases). Trimming took off 0 bases at V and 1 base at J, with 9 bases between the two ends. Germline CDR1 is SGHRS and CDR2 is YFSETQ. This CDR3 is 15 amino acids long. The CDR3 loop reads CASSLAGFGTDTQYF. In DNA, the CDR3 is TGCGCCAGCAGCTTGGCAGGGTTCGGCACAGATACGCAGTATTTT.

This clonotype has a handful of counts. V gene TRBV28 combines with J gene TRBJ2-1; 13 bases agree with TRBD2. Germline CDR1 and CDR2: MDHEN and SYDVKM. V lost 3 bases, J lost 12 bases, and 2 bases stayed unmatched. The CDR3 is made up of 13 amino acids. The CDR3 sequence: CASSFRTSGRQFF. DNA for the CDR3: TGTGCCAGCAGTTTTCGGACTAGCGGGAGGCAGTTCTTC.

This chain connects TRBV7-9 to TRBJ2-5; 7 nucleotides line up with TRBD1. Germline values: CDR1 SEHNR, CDR2 FQNEAQ (reference sequence). This CDR3 comprises 15 residues. The junction had 11 bases not matched to a gene; V was cut back by 10 bases and J by 0 bases. The DNA of the CDR3 is TGTGCCATCGCGACCGGGACAGTGTACCAAGAGACCCAGTACTTC. Its protein product is CAIATGTVYQETQYF. Full variable domain (outside the CDR3, taken from reference TRBV7-9 and TRBJ2-5): DTGVSQNPRHKITKRGQNVTFRCDPISEHNRLYWYRQTLGQGPEFLTYFQNEAQLEKSRLLSDRFSAERPKGSFSTLEIQRTEQGDSAMYLCAIATGTVYQETQYFGPGTRLLVL.

This clonotype was picked up a small number of times. This chain connects TRBV6-5 to TRBJ2-7; a possible D gene is TRBD1 (5 bases). CDR1 is MNHEY and CDR2 is SVGAGI in the germline V gene. V was cut by 5 bases and J by 4 bases, with 9 bases left in between. The CDR3 totals 12 residues. CDR3 residues: CASSTPGYEQYF. Here the CDR3 DNA reads TGTGCCAGCAGTACACCAGGGTACGAGCAGTACTTC.

The chain joins TRBV9 to TRBJ2-7; 15 bases map to TRBD2. The CDR3 runs to 16 residues. CDR1 and CDR2 from the germline V gene are SGDLS and YYNGEE. Trimming removed 3 bases from V and 1 base from J; junction bases left unmatched: 2. The CDR3 is CASSEGLAGGSYEQYF. CDR3 nucleotides: TGTGCCAGCAGCGAGGGACTAGCGGGAGGTTCCTACGAGCAGTACTTC.